The 11 T cell receptor beta chains below come from one sample, sequenced in a study of T cells in Graves' hyperthyroidism and ophthalmopathy. RNA transcripts served as the template for amplifying TCR beta CDR3 regions. HTBI primers were employed in a first-round RT-PCR of the TCR CDR3. Each CDR3 protein gets one entry after TCRdb re-called the multiplex PCR reads with MiXCR. The table has some 460,000 distinct CDR3 sequences, 15% to 19% seen once. The sequenced sample was blood. These receptors originate from a woman younger than 30 with Graves' hyperthyroidism.

The chain combines TRBV7-9 with TRBJ2-7, with TRBD2 as a possible D gene (5 bases). CDR3 length: 14 amino acids. V was trimmed by 5 bases and J by 3 bases, leaving 14 bases between them. Germline V lookup: CDR1 SEHNR, CDR2 FQNEAQ (reference sequence). CDR3 residues: CASSLVGIGYEQYF. CDR3 sequence (DNA): TGTGCCAGCAGCCTAGTCGGGATTGGCTACGAGCAGTACTTC.

This clonotype appeared many times. V is TRBV7-8 and J is TRBJ2-3; D could derive from TRBD1 or TRBD2 (6 bases each). The germline gives CDR1 SGHVS, CDR2 FQNEAQ. The CDR3 consists of 16 residues. With 2 bases removed from V and 6 bases from J, the gap between germline ends came to 18 bases. In DNA, the CDR3 is TGTGCCAGCAGCTTATATAGGAGGGGGTTCGACGATACGCAGTATTTT. This sequence encodes CASSLYRRGFDDTQYF. Full variable domain (rest looked up from reference TRBV7-8 and TRBJ2-3): GAGVSQSPRYKVAKRGQDVALRCDPISGHVSLFWYQQALGQGPEFLTYFQNEAQLDKSGLPSDRFFAERPEGSVSTLKIQRTQQEDSAVYLCASSLYRRGFDDTQYFGPGTRLTVL.

The CDR3 coding sequence is TGTGCCAGCAGCCAAGCTTGGGAGCAGTTCTTC. Amino acids: CASSQAWEQFF. This rearrangement joins TRBV7-9 to TRBJ2-1; unclear D gene. Germline V gene lookup returns CDR1 SEHNR and CDR2 FQNEAQ (reference sequence). V was cut by 5 bases and J by 10 bases, with 9 bases left in between. The CDR3 contains 11 residues.

This clonotype was seen repeatedly, ten times or more. The chain carries TRBV5-6 and TRBJ1-2, with TRBD1 matching 7 bases. Trimming took 7 bases from V and 1 from J; bases not matched to a gene: 7. This CDR3 comprises 14 residues. The germline gives CDR1 SGHDT, CDR2 YYEEEE. CDR3 DNA sequence: TGTGCCAGCGGAGGGACAGCGCGTAACTATGGCTACACCTTC. Translating it yields CASGGTARNYGYTF.

This clonotype has ten or more counts. The chain carries TRBV7-9 and TRBJ2-3; D may be TRBD2 (5 bases). Between the trimmed V and J ends, which lost 5 bases and 0 bases, there was a span of 12 bases. This CDR3 has 15 residues. CDR1 SEHNR and CDR2 FQNEAQ come from the germline V gene (reference sequence). DNA of the CDR3: TGTGCCAGCAGCGCACTAGTAGGGAGCACAGATACGCAGTATTTT. Translation: CASSALVGSTDTQYF.

This chain uses TRBV27 with TRBJ1-6; 8 bases are a match to TRBD1. V trimming: 5 bases; J trimming: 5 bases; junction bases outside the gene matches: 5. Germline V gene sequence: CDR1 MNHEY, CDR2 SMNVEV (reference sequence). The CDR3 consists of 15 residues. The CDR3, as DNA: TGTGCCAGCAGTCGGGACAGGAGTCATAATTCACCCCTCCACTTT. It is translated as CASSRDRSHNSPLHF.

This clonotype turned up a few times. The V and J genes are TRBV18 and TRBJ2-7; D not certain. Trimming left V 3 bases short and J 5 bases short, with 11 bases between. The CDR3 is made up of 13 amino acids. Germline values: CDR1 KGHSH, CDR2 LQKENI. The CDR3 bases are TGTGCCAGCTCACCTACCGACAAGGACGAGCAGTACTTC. Encoded protein: CASSPTDKDEQYF. The full variable domain, rest sourced from reference TRBV18 and TRBJ2-7, is NAGVMQNPRHLVRRRGQEARLRCSPMKGHSHVYWYRQLPEEGLKFMVYLQKENIIDESGMPKERFSAEFPKEGPSILRIQQVVRGDSAAYFCASSPTDKDEQYFGPGTRLTVT.

Here the CDR3 reads CAIRTNTEAFF. The CDR3 nucleotides are TGTGCCATCAGGACTAACACTGAAGCTTTCTTT. The chain links TRBV10-3 to TRBJ1-1; D not certain. This CDR3 has 11 residues. Between the trimmed V and J ends, which lost 6 bases and 2 bases, there was a span of 4 bases. Germline assignment: CDR1 ENHRY and CDR2 SYGVKD.

This clonotype was detected many times. The rearrangement uses TRBV7-3 and TRBJ2-1; tentatively, D is TRBD1 or TRBD2 (5 bases each). The CDR3 runs to 15 residues. CDR1 is SGHTA, CDR2 FQGTGA, per germline. V shed 5 bases and J shed 9 bases, with 20 bases lying between them. The DNA for the CDR3 is TGTGCCAGCAGCCCGGGACCCCTAAGACCTACTGAGCAGTTCTTC. It translates to CASSPGPLRPTEQFF.

This clonotype has a count of ten or more. This chain connects TRBV4-1 to TRBJ1-5, with a tentative D call TRBD1 (6 bases). V lost 4 bases and J lost 9, with 22 bases in between. The CDR3 is made up of 16 amino acids. Germline V gene sequence: CDR1 MGHRA, CDR2 YSYEKL. CDR3 DNA: TGCGCCAGCAGCCTCGTGGGAAGGACAGACCTACGGCCCCAGCATTTT. Its protein is CASSLVGRTDLRPQHF.

This clonotype was observed at least ten times. The rearrangement links TRBV7-3 to TRBJ2-6; 10 nucleotides align to TRBD1. CDR1 and CDR2 from the germline V gene are SGHTA and FQGTGA. The CDR3 spans 19 residues. The V and J ends lost 2 bases and 1 base, in that order; junction bases with no gene match: 8. The CDR3 loop reads CASSLSGTGVPSGANVLTF. CDR3 DNA sequence: TGTGCCAGCAGCTTATCCGGGACAGGGGTCCCGTCTGGGGCCAACGTCCTGACTTTC.